The 10 T cell receptor beta chains reported below all come from one sample, sequenced in a study of T cells in Graves' hyperthyroidism and ophthalmopathy (dated by TCRdb to between 2018 and 2021). To prepare the library, multiplex PCR was applied. Sequencing was performed on an Illumina HiSeq 2000. Amplification of TCR beta CDR3 regions was carried out from RNA transcripts. The first round of RT-PCR for the TCR CDR3 was performed with the HTBI primer set and the Qiagen OneStep RT-PCR kit. TCRdb reprocessed the public reads (quality trimming at Q25 with fastp, clone calling with MiXCR) and kept in-frame beta chains. Rows matching on CDR3 protein sequence are summarized as one entry with the most common DNA and genes. The sample records 400,000 to 550,000 distinct CDR3 sequences, over 13% of which are singletons. The ten largest clones capture about 17% of the sample. The sequenced sample consisted of blood. The origin of the receptors is a woman younger than 30 with Graves' hyperthyroidism.

The CDR3 spells CASSLTGYGNQPQHF. The CDR3 DNA reads TGTGCCAGCAGCTTGACCGGGTATGGCAATCAGCCCCAGCATTTT. V usage is TRBV5-5 and J usage is TRBJ1-5; D gene unclear. The CDR3 contains 15 residues. In germline, CDR1 is SGHKS, CDR2 YYEKEE (reference sequence). V shed 1 base and J shed 2 bases, with 10 bases lying between them.

The rearrangement uses TRBV15 and TRBJ1-2; 9 nucleotides align to TRBD1. The germline CDR1 and CDR2 sequences are LNHNV and YYDKDF (reference sequence). The CDR3 runs 17 residues. V shed 0 bases and J 8 bases; nucleotides not matched to a gene: 13. CDR3 sequence (DNA): TGTGCCACCAGCAGAGAGAGATTAATCGGGGACAGGGCCGGCTACACCTTC. It encodes CATSRERLIGDRAGYTF.

Worth noting for this clonotype: It may be a read error: a sequence one base away is much more abundant. The chain combines TRBV5-8 with TRBJ1-4, with 7 bases that match TRBD1. CDR1 is SGHTS, CDR2 YDEGEE, per germline. This CDR3 has 14 residues. The CDR3 coding sequence is TGTGCCAACAGCTTGCGGACAGGTGGTGAAAAACTGTTTTTT. Amino acids: CANSLRTGGEKLFF.

This clonotype was counted many times. The chain has TRBV12-3 or TRBV12-4 and TRBJ2-3; 11 bases line up with TRBD2. V shed 6 bases and J 0 bases; nucleotides not matched to a gene: 5. CDR3 length: 16 residues. The CDR3 DNA reads TGTGCCAGCAGCCCGCTAGCGGGGGGTAGCACAGATACGCAGTATTTT. Its protein is CASSPLAGGSTDTQYF.

This clonotype was observed a few times. A much larger clone lies one base from this, so it may be a read error. This CDR3 reads CGAPQSRTGSEAFF. The DNA for the CDR3 is TGCGGTGCGCCCCAATCGAGGACAGGGAGTGAAGCTTTCTTT. The chain uses TRBV20-1 and TRBJ1-1, with 8 bases aligning to TRBD1. The germline CDR1 and CDR2 sequences are DFQATT and SNEGSKA (reference sequence). The CDR3 contains 14 residues.

This clonotype was observed many times. The rearrangement links TRBV30 to TRBJ1-1; the match to TRBD1 covers 9 bases. Germline CDR1 reads GTSNPN; CDR2 reads SVGIG (reference sequence). V trimming: 6 bases; J trimming: 1 base; junction bases outside the gene matches: 6. The CDR3 has 14 amino acids. The CDR3 here is CACTPGQGNTEAFF. The CDR3 DNA is TGTGCCTGCACGCCGGGACAGGGGAACACTGAAGCTTTCTTT.

This clonotype occurred many times. The chain combines TRBV27 with TRBJ2-1; 10 positions match TRBD2. There are 15 residues in the CDR3. The germline CDR1 and CDR2 sequences are MNHEY and SMNVEV (reference sequence). J gave up 0 bases and V 8 bases, and 4 bases lay outside the gene matches. CDR3 bases: TGTGCCAGCCTAAGCGGGAGGGGCTCCTACAATGAGCAGTTCTTC. Protein sequence: CASLSGRGSYNEQFF.

In this sample, this clonotype turned up many times. This chain connects TRBV12-5 to TRBJ2-5; D may be TRBD1 (6 bases). CDR3 length: 17 residues. V dropped 2 bases and J dropped 5 bases, with 21 bases sitting between them. Germline loops: CDR1 LGHNT, CDR2 FRNRAP. Here the CDR3 reads CASGLPNPPARGETQYF. The CDR3 bases are TGTGCTAGTGGTTTGCCAAACCCTCCGGCCAGGGGTGAGACCCAGTACTTC.

The V call is TRBV7-3, the J call TRBJ2-3, with a weak D call TRBD1 (7 bases). The CDR3 contains 20 residues. Germline V gene data show CDR1 as SGHTA and CDR2 as FQGTGA. V was cut by 7 bases and J by 1 base, with 30 bases left in between. CDR3 amino acids: CASNHSPLGGRGLGTDTQYF. The CDR3 DNA reads as TGTGCCAGCAACCATAGCCCTCTGGGAGGCAGGGGGTTAGGCACAGATACGCAGTATTTT.

This clonotype came up a few times. The rearrangement links TRBV19 to TRBJ2-7; 10 nucleotides match TRBD1. Per germline, CDR1 LNHDA and CDR2 SQIVND (reference sequence). There are 13 residues in the CDR3. With V trimmed by 10 bases and J by 2 bases, 5 bases remained unmatched. CDR3 sequence reads: CATTGTGAYEQYF. CDR3 in DNA: TGTGCCACCACCGGGACAGGGGCCTACGAGCAGTACTTC.